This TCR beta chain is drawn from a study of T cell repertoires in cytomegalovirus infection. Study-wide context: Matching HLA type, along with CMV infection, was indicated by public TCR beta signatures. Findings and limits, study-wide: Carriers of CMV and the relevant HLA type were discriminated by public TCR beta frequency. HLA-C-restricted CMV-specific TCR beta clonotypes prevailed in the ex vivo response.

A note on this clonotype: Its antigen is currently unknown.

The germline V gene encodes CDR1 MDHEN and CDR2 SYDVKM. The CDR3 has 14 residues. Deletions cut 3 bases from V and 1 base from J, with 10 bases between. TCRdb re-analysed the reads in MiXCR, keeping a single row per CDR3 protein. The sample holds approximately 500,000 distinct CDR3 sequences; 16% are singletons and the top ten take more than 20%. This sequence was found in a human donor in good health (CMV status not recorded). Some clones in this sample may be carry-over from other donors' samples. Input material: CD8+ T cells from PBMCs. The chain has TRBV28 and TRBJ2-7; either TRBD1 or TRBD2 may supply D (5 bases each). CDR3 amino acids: CASSFGTASYEQYF. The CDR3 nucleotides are TGTGCCAGCAGTTTTGGGACGGCATCCTACGAGCAGTACTTC.